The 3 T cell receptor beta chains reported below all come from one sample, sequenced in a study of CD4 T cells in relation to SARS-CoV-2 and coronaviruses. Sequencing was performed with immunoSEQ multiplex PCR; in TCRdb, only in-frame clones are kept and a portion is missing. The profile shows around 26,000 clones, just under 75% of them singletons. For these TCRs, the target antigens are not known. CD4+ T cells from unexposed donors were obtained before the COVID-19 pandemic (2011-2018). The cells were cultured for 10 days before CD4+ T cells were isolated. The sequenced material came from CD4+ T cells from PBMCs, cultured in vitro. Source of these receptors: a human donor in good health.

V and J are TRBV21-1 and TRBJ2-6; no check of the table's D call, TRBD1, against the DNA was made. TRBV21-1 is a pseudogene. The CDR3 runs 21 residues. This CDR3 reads CASSTTQGGTGVREGANVLTF. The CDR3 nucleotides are TGTGCCAGCAGCACTACCCAGGGCGGGACAGGGGTTCGGGAAGGGGCCAACGTCCTGACTTTC.

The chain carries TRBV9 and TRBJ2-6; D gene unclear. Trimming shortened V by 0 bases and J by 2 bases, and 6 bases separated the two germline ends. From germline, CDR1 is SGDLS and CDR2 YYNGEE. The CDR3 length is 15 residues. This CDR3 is CASSVDRAGANVLTF. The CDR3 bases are TGTGCCAGCAGCGTAGACCGGGCTGGGGCCAACGTCCTGACTTTC.

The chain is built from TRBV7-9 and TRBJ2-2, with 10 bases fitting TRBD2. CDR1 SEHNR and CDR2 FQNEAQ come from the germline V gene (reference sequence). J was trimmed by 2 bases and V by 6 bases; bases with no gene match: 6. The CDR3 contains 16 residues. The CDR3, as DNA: TGTGCCAGCAGTTTTTGGACTAGCGGAAACACCGGGGAGCTGTTTTTT. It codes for CASSFWTSGNTGELFF.